This T cell receptor beta chain was recovered during a study of cytomegalovirus exposure and HLA in healthy donors. The germline V gene encodes CDR1 SGHRS and CDR2 YFSETQ. The CDR3 spans 14 residues. Trimming stripped 1 base from V and 6 bases from J, with 13 bases between. Using immunoSEQ multiplex PCR, the repertoire was profiled, and TCRdb retains in-frame clones only, with some absent. The sample shows 110,000 to 150,000 clones, around 93% of them seen only once. Overall study findings and caveats: Rare TCR sequences dominated, though some public TCRs recurred in many donors. TCR clusters originating in the first cohort tended to co-occur in the roughly 120 validation repertoires, according to a later analysis. Investigators reported approximately 150 TCR beta chains as tied to cytomegalovirus.

Only one count was recorded for this clone. Its antigen is unidentified. The donors were part of the validation cohort, which consisted of approximately 110 subjects and was separate from the first cohort of about 650 subjects. This sequence originates from a man between 18 and 35 years old in good health and CMV-seropositive. This chain connects TRBV5-1 to TRBJ1-2; D may be TRBD1 (5 bases). The sequenced sample was PBMCs. CDR3 residues: CASSLSQGRNGYTF. CDR3 DNA: TGCGCCAGCAGCTTGAGCCAGGGCAGGAATGGCTACACCTTC. The complete variable domain, with remaining parts taken from reference TRBV5-1 and TRBJ1-2, reads KAGVTQTPRYLIKTRGQQVTLSCSPISGHRSVSWYQQTPGQGLQFLFEYFSETQRNKGNFPGRFSGRQFSNSRSEMNVSTLELGDSALYLCASSLSQGRNGYTFGSGTRLTVV.